The rows below give T cell receptor beta chains drawn from one sample of a study of response to subunit inactivated influenza vaccine. MiXCR, applied by TCRdb to the RT-PCR reads, yields one record per CDR3 protein. Of almost 600,000 distinct CDR3 sequences listed, 12% to 15% are singletons. The sample was PBMCs from blood, taken roughly 12 days after vaccination. These receptors came from a man aged 50 or older who received an inactivated influenza vaccine. Both conserved end residues are part of each CDR3. Fields, in order: D gene, V gene, clone size, J gene, CDR3 protein, CDR3 DNA. D genes are given only for firm matches. Not all rows give a size; the values are once, few, many and, for expanded clones, a class.

>.|TRBV12-3/TRBV12-4|.|TRBJ1-1
CASSLRGADEAFF
TGTGCCAGCAGTTTAAGGGGGGCCGATGAAGCTTTCTTT
>.|TRBV10-3|few|TRBJ2-3
CAISQSDTQYF
TGTGCCATCAGTCAGTCGGATACGCAGTATTTT
>.|TRBV2|.|TRBJ1-6
CASSEGESNSPLHF
TGTGCCAGCAGTGAAGGGGAAAGTAATTCACCCCTCCACTTT
>.|TRBV5-1|few|TRBJ2-6
CASSLDSGTGANVLTF
TGCGCCAGCAGCTTGGATAGCGGTACTGGGGCCAACGTCCTGACTTTC
>.|TRBV2|few|TRBJ2-3
CATTKKGADTQYF
TGTGCCACCACGAAAAAGGGGGCAGATACGCAGTATTTT
>TRBD1|TRBV19|.|TRBJ1-2
CASQDRVDGYTF
TGTGCCAGTCAGGACAGGGTGGATGGGTACACCTTC
>TRBD2|TRBV5-5|few|TRBJ2-1
CASSYLAGGRDEQFF
TGTGCCAGCAGCTATCTAGCGGGAGGAAGGGATGAGCAGTTCTTC
>.|TRBV28|many|TRBJ2-1
CASSRDTEVYNEQFF
TGTGCCAGCAGCAGGGACACCGAAGTCTACAATGAGCAGTTCTTC
>.|TRBV18|few|TRBJ1-5
CASSPGSGNQPQHF
TGTGCCAGCTCACCAGGTTCGGGCAATCAGCCCCAGCATTTT
>TRBD2|TRBV3-1|.|TRBJ2-3
CASSPGTRGYTQYF
TGTGCCAGCAGCCCCGGGACTAGGGGATATACGCAGTATTTT
>.|TRBV28|.|TRBJ2-7
CASVSGGEQYF
TGTGCCAGCGTATCCGGGGGCGAGCAGTACTTC
>.|TRBV20-1|.|TRBJ2-1
CSAREQPGQEQFF
TGCAGTGCTAGAGAACAACCGGGCCAAGAGCAGTTCTTC
>.|TRBV6-5|few|TRBJ2-7
CASSLRRFGEQYF
TGTGCCAGCAGTTTGAGACGGTTTGGCGAGCAGTACTTC
>TRBD2|TRBV7-8|few|TRBJ2-1
CASISERGGYNEQFF
TGTGCCAGCATCTCGGAGCGGGGGGGCTACAATGAGCAGTTCTTC
>TRBD1|TRBV4-3|.|TRBJ1-4
CASSQGFGTGGEKLFF
TGCGCCAGCAGCCAAGGGTTCGGGACAGGGGGTGAAAAACTGTTTTTT
>.|TRBV7-2|.|TRBJ2-5
CASSSRIGQETQDF
TGTGCCAGCAGCTCGAGGATCGGACAAGAGACCCAGGACTTC
>.|TRBV6-2/TRBV6-3|.|TRBJ1-1
CASSYPRRREGEAFF
TGTGCCAGCAGTTACCCCCGGCGACGGGAAGGAGAAGCTTTCTTT
>TRBD1|TRBV7-3|.|TRBJ2-2
CASSLAGTGVSGELFF
TGTGCCAGCAGCTTAGCCGGGACAGGGGTTTCCGGGGAGCTGTTTTTT
>.|TRBV7-2|.|TRBJ2-7
CASSYVEASYEQYF
TGTGCCAGCAGCTACGTGGAGGCTTCCTACGAGCAGTACTTC
>.|TRBV5-6|many|TRBJ2-4
CASSSIWTVKNIQYF
TGTGCCAGCAGTTCCATTTGGACTGTAAAAAACATTCAGTACTTC
>.|TRBV11-2|few|TRBJ2-6
CASSLWGTLGGSGANVLTF
TGTGCCAGCAGCTTATGGGGTACCTTGGGAGGTTCTGGGGCCAACGTCCTGACTTTC
>.|TRBV28|many|TRBJ1-6
CASSRDWDSPLHF
TGTGCCAGCAGTCGAGACTGGGATTCACCCCTCCACTTT
>TRBD1|TRBV28|.|TRBJ2-7
CASSLRDREAYEQYF
TGTGCCAGCAGTTTAAGGGACAGGGAGGCCTACGAGCAGTACTTC
>.|TRBV9|.|TRBJ2-1
CASSENWGASADEQFF
TGTGCCAGCAGCGAAAACTGGGGGGCCTCGGCCGATGAGCAGTTCTTC
>TRBD1|TRBV7-2|few|TRBJ2-7
CASSIQGSPGEQYF
TGTGCCAGCAGCATACAGGGGTCCCCGGGGGAGCAGTACTTC
>TRBD2|TRBV6-1|.|TRBJ2-3
CASSPYLVSGRNTDTQYF
TGTGCCAGCAGTCCATATTTGGTCAGCGGGAGAAACACAGATACGCAGTATTTT
>.|TRBV6-1|.|TRBJ1-3
CASSNPWSNTIYF
TGTGCCAGCAGCAACCCCTGGAGTAACACCATATATTTT
>.|TRBV6-5|.|TRBJ1-2
CASSYSGGPNYGYTF
TGTGCCAGCAGTTACTCAGGGGGTCCCAACTATGGCTACACCTTC
>TRBD1|TRBV5-1|few|TRBJ1-4
CASSGGQGLKLFF
TGCGCCAGCAGCGGGGGACAGGGGTTGAAACTGTTTTTT
>.|TRBV4-1|many|TRBJ2-3
CASSQLGPYSTRPDTQYF
TGCGCCAGCAGCCAATTAGGACCTTATTCTACCAGGCCAGATACGCAGTATTTT
>.|TRBV4-3|.|TRBJ2-3
CASSQDLRTSTDTQYF
TGCGCCAGCAGCCAAGATCTGCGGACTAGCACAGATACGCAGTATTTT
>.|TRBV6-1|few|TRBJ1-2
CASEGTLIYGYTF
TGTGCCAGCGAGGGGACCCTTATCTATGGCTACACCTTC
>TRBD1|TRBV24-1|few|TRBJ2-7
CATSDRGTGGYEQYF
TGTGCCACCAGTGATCGGGGGACAGGGGGCTACGAGCAGTACTTC
>.|TRBV10-3|few|TRBJ2-7
CAISEATYEQYF
TGTGCCATCAGTGAGGCCACCTACGAGCAGTACTTC
>.|TRBV4-1|.|TRBJ1-1
CASSQVGGPLDTEAFF
TGCGCCAGCAGCCAAGTGGGGGGCCCTCTGGACACTGAAGCTTTCTTT
>TRBD2|TRBV20-1|.|TRBJ2-3
CSATTSGRAEADTQYF
TGCAGTGCTACGACTAGCGGGAGGGCCGAGGCAGATACGCAGTATTTT
>.|TRBV7-2|few|TRBJ2-7
CASSLANGWEQYF
TGTGCCAGCAGCTTAGCGAACGGGTGGGAGCAGTACTTC
>.|TRBV19|once|TRBJ1-5
CASTLGQTNQPQHF
TGTGCCAGTACATTGGGGCAGACGAATCAGCCCCAGCATTTT
>TRBD2|TRBV11-2|.|TRBJ2-3
CASSSTTSGRRDTQYF
TGTGCCAGCAGCAGCACGACTAGCGGGAGGCGAGATACGCAGTATTTT
>TRBD1|TRBV5-1|many|TRBJ1-5
CASSLRQGDQPQHF
TGCGCCAGCAGCTTACGACAGGGAGACCAGCCCCAGCATTTT
>.|TRBV21-1|few|TRBJ1-4
CASSKGRRPNEKLFF
TGTGCCAGCAGCAAAGGAAGGCGGCCTAATGAAAAACTGTTTTTT
>.|TRBV20-1|many|TRBJ2-7
CSARGTYEQYF
TGCAGTGCTAGAGGAACCTACGAGCAGTACTTC
>.|TRBV7-9|.|TRBJ2-7
CASSLQEGSSYEQYF
TGTGCCAGCAGCTTACAGGAGGGGAGCTCCTACGAGCAGTACTTC
>TRBD1|TRBV18|few|TRBJ1-3
CASSPGQGSSGNTIYF
TGTGCCAGCTCACCCGGACAGGGAAGTTCTGGAAACACCATATATTTT
>.|TRBV20-1|once|TRBJ2-5
CSAGGGEETQYF
TGCAGTGCGGGTGGGGGCGAGGAGACCCAGTACTTC
>TRBD2|TRBV6-5|few|TRBJ2-7
CASSYSIQASGTYEQYF
TGTGCCAGCAGTTACTCGATTCAGGCTAGCGGAACCTACGAGCAGTACTTC
>.|TRBV3-1|.|TRBJ2-2
CASSQVKNTGELFF
TGTGCCAGCAGCCAAGTTAAGAACACCGGGGAGCTGTTTTTT
>.|TRBV4-3|.|TRBJ2-6
CASSQDRGSGANVLTF
TGCGCCAGCAGCCAAGATCGTGGCTCTGGGGCCAACGTCCTGACTTTC